This T cell receptor (beta chain) was observed in a study of T cells in Graves' hyperthyroidism and ophthalmopathy. Researchers took RNA transcripts and amplified the TCR beta CDR3 regions from them. A first-round RT-PCR of the TCR CDR3 used the HTBI primer set. TCRdb re-called the multiplex PCR reads through MiXCR, storing one row per CDR3 protein. The table includes about 770,000 distinct CDR3 sequences, roughly a sixth detected once. On this clonotype: Since a much larger clone is just one base distant, this may be a read error. The CDR3 does not close with the conserved phenylalanine or tryptophan, likely indicating a read error.

V lost 4 bases to trimming and J lost 8 bases, with 11 bases between them. From germline, CDR1 is MDHEN and CDR2 SYDVKM. The CDR3 spans 12 residues. The chain recombines TRBV28 with TRBJ1-2; no firm D call. The receptor was derived from a woman aged 45-65 years with Graves' hyperthyroidism that later progressed to Graves' ophthalmopathy. The sample comprised blood. CDR3 nucleotide sequence: TGTGCCAGCAGTTCGGCTTTCGGGGGCTACACCCTC. Translation: CASSSAFGGYTL.